This T cell receptor beta chain comes out of a study of CD8 T cells in Susac syndrome (dated by TCRdb to about 2019). With respect to the entire study: The study used repertoire sequencing to test whether antigen drove CD8+ T cell activation and differentiation in Susac syndrome. The study compared CD8+ T cell repertoire clonality among eleven to twelve healthy donors, around 14 Susac syndrome patients and about 16 multiple sclerosis patients. Broader findings and caveats from the paper: The number of individuals in the TCR sequencing and HLA analysis was recognized as being relatively small.

RNA was extracted using the RNeasy kit, and about 0.5 to 1 microgram was reverse transcribed with random hexamers. TCR beta CDR3 regions were amplified with the immunoSEQ multiplex PCR assay covering 54 Vbeta and 13 Jbeta segments. PCR amplification bias was corrected by using a synthetic template baseline for primer optimization and computational correction. Turning to the authors' computational methods: Reads were annotated to V, D and J genes per IMGT and analyzed with immunoSEQ Analyzer, keeping only productive sequences. Clonality was calculated as one minus the Shannon entropy normalized by log2 of the number of productive unique sequences. Public and private clones were assessed among the 100 most prevalent clones of each patient and control. Clones were defined as Susac-specific if absent from the healthy and MS cohorts, from 900 to 1,200 published viral clones and from other ImmuneACCESS disease sequences. The public reads were reprocessed in TCRdb via fastp at Q25 and MiXCR, keeping in-frame beta chains. Duplicate CDR3 protein sequences are folded into a single record with the most common DNA and genes. TCRdb's processing, not the authors' own work, is the source of the V and J calls. Recorded for this sample are 160,000 or so distinct CDR3 sequences; around 95% of them occurred a single time. About 0.16% of the sample is held by the ten biggest clonotypes.

Peripheral blood CD8+ and CD4+ T cells from healthy donors, Susac syndrome patients and multiple sclerosis patients were profiled by high-throughput TCR beta sequencing. Treatment-naive patients with stable or active relapsing-remitting disease fulfilling revised McDonald criteria were used as multiple sclerosis controls. Bulk CD8+ and CD4+ T cells were purified by magnetic negative isolation, while CD8+ TEMRA cells were enriched using FACS. Blood was collected in EDTA tubes and processed within 24 hours, with PBMCs isolated through density gradient centrifugation. PBMCs intended for TCR sequencing were frozen in liquid nitrogen and were later thawed in a 37 degrees C water bath. A purity of at least 90% was achieved for sorted or isolated CD4+, CD8+ and CD8+ TEMRA cells. A remark on this clonotype: Its cognate antigen has yet to be identified. Base qualities were left out, and no much larger clone turns up one base away.

Inclusive of the bounding cysteine and phenylalanine, the CDR3 is 15 residues long. This entry keeps only the CDR3 DNA: 45 bases, framed from base 1. V lost 3 bases and J lost 4 bases, and the count of bases not matched to a germline gene is 7. CDR1 and CDR2, per the germline V gene, are MNHEY and SVGAGI. This sequence originates from a human donor with multiple sclerosis. The sequence joins TRBV6-5 to TRBJ2-7, with TRBD2 identical over 9 junction bases. The sample was CD8+ T cells from PBMCs. Here is the DNA: TGTGCCAGCAGTTATTCGGGACTAGCAGTGTACGAGCAGTACTTC. This translates into CASSYSGLAVYEQYF.